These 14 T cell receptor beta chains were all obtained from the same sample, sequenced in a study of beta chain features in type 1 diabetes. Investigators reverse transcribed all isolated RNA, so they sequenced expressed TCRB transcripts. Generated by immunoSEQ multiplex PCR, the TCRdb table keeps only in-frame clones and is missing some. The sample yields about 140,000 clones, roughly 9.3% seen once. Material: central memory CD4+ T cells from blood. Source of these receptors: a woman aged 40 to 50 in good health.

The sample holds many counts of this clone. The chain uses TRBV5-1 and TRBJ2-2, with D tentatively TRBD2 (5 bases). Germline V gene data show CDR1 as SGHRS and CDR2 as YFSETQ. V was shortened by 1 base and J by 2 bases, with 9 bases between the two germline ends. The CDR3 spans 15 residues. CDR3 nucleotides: TGCGCCAGCAGCTTGATCGAGGGAAACACCGGGGAGCTGTTTTTT. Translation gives CASSLIEGNTGELFF.

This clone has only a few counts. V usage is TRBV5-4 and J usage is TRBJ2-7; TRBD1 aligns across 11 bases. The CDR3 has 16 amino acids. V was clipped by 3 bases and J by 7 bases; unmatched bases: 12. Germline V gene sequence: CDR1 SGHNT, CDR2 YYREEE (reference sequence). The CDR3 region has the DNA TGTGCCAGCAGCTCTGGGGGGACAGGGGGTTTGGTGGAGCAGTACTTC. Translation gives CASSSGGTGGLVEQYF.

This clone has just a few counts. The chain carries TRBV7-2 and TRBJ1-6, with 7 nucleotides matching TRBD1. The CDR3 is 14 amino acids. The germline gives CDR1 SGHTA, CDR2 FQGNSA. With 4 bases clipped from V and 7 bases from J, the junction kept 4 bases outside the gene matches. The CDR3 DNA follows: TGTGCCAGCAGCTCAGGACAGGTCAATTCACCCCTCCACTTT. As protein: CASSSGQVNSPLHF.

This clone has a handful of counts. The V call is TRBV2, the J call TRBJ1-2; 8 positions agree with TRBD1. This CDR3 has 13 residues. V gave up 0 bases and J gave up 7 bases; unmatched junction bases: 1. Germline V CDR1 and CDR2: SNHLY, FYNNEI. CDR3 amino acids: CASSEARGPGYTF. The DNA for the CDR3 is TGTGCCAGCAGTGAAGCCAGGGGGCCTGGCTACACCTTC.

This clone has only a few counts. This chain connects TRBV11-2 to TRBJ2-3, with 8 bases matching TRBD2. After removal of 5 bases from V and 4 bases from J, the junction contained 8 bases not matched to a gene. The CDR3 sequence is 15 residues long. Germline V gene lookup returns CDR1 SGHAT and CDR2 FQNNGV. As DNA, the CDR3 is TGTGCCAGCAGCCCAGAAGGGCGGGGGGCAGATACGCAGTATTTT. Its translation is CASSPEGRGADTQYF.

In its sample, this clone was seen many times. CDR3 protein: CASSLAGQGTGNTIYF. CDR3 DNA sequence: TGTGCCAGCAGCTTAGCTGGGCAGGGGACTGGAAACACCATATATTTT. The chain carries TRBV7-2 and TRBJ1-3; maybe TRBD1 (6 bases). The CDR3 consists of 16 residues. Looked up from germline, CDR1 is SGHTA and CDR2 is FQGNSA. Trimming pared 0 bases from V and 2 bases from J, leaving 11 bases between.

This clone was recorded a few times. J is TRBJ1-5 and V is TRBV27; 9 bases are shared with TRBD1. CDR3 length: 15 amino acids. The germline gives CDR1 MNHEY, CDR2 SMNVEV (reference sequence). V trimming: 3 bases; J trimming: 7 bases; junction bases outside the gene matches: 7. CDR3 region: CASSFEGQGHQPQHF. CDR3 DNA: TGTGCCAGCAGTTTTGAGGGACAGGGACACCAGCCCCAGCATTTT.

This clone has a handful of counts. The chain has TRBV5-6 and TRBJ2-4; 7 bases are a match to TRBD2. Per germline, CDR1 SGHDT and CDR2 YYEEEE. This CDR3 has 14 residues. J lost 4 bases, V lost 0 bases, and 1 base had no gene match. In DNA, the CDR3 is TGTGCCAGCAGCTTGGGGCGGGGGAAAAACATTCAGTACTTC. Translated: CASSLGRGKNIQYF. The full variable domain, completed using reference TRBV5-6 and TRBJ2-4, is DAGVTQSPTHLIKTRGQQVTLRCSPKSGHDTVSWYQQALGQGPQFIFQYYEEEERQRGNFPDRFSGHQFPNYSSELNVNALLLGDSALYLCASSLGRGKNIQYFGAGTRLSVL.

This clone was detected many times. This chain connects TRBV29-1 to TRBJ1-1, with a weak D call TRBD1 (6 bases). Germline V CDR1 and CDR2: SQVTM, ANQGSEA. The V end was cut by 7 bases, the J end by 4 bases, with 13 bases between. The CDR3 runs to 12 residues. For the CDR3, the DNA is TGCAGCGGATCCTCCAGGGGCACTGAAGCTTTCTTT. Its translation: CSGSSRGTEAFF.

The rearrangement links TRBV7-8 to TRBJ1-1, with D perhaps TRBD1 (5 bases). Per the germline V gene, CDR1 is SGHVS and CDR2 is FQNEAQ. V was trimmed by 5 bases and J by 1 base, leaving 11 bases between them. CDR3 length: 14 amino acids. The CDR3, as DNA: TGTGCCAGCAGCCCAGGGTATGGGAACACTGAAGCTTTCTTT. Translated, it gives CASSPGYGNTEAFF.

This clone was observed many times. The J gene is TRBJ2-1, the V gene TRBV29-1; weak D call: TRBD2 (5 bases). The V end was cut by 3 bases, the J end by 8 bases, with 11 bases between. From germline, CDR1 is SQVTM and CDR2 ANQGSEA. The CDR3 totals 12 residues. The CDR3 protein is CSVDGLAHEQFF. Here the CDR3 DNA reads TGCAGCGTTGACGGGCTAGCCCATGAGCAGTTCTTC.

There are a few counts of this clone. The CDR3 nucleotides read TGTGCCAGCAGCTTCCTCGGGGAGACCCAGTACTTC. Translation gives CASSFLGETQYF. The chain has TRBV7-9 and TRBJ2-5; no firm D call. V shed 3 bases and J shed 5 bases, with 7 bases lying between them. The CDR3 length is 12 residues. CDR1 SEHNR and CDR2 FQNEAQ come from the germline V gene (reference sequence).

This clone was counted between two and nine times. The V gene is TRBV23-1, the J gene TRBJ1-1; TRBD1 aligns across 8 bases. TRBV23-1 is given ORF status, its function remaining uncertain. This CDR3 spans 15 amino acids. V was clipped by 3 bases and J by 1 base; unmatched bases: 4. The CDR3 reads CASSQTGVWNTEAFF. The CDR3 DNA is TGCGCCAGCAGTCAGACAGGGGTGTGGAACACTGAAGCTTTCTTT.

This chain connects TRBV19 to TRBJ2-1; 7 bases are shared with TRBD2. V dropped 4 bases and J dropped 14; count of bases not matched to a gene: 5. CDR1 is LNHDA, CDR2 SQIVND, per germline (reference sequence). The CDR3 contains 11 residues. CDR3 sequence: CASSTRGEEFF. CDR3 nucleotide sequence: TGTGCCAGTAGTACCCGGGGGGAAGAGTTCTTC.